This TCR beta chain was retrieved from a study of shared clonotypes between healthy human individuals (dated by TCRdb to 2018 to 2020). The study in broad terms: The cohort comprised a couple of women and a few men aged 18 to 49 years. For each donor, three plates each were used for CD4 naive and CD4 memory, two plates were used for CD8 naive, and one plate was used for CD8 memory. To estimate repertoire size and how much clonotypes are shared between individuals, the study performed deep sequencing of blood TCR repertoires from a few healthy adults. To increase sequencing depth and limit assay-specific biases, TCR repertoire library preparation and sequencing were carried out by different laboratories using diverse techniques. Leukapheresis yielded between about 0.94 and 9.5 billion PBMCs per donor. Results the study describes overall, beyond this receptor: Across several donors, about 5.2% of naive CD4, roughly 3.5% of naive CD8, 2.3% of memory CD4, and roughly 0.41% of memory CD8 clonotypes were shared. Naive subsets generally had larger estimated clonotype richness than memory subsets did. Incomplete sequencing was indicated by rarefaction of sorted-subset datasets, despite the large sequencing depth. Pairwise subsampling indicated that sequencing depth was expected to affect the degree of clonotype sharing among donors. Clonotypes shared by all four sorted-subset donors showed higher generation probabilities than non-shared clonotypes. The genetic and exposure-history diversity represented was limited by the small number of donors. Sampling was limited to blood, and TCR repertoires in tissue likely differ from TCR repertoires in blood.

The germline V gene provides CDR1 MGHRA and CDR2 YSYEKL. Trimming takes 3 bases from V and 2 bases from J, and the germline ends sit 11 bases apart. Spanning cysteine to phenylalanine, the CDR3 consists of 14 amino acids. Only the CDR3 region is kept as DNA, spanning 42 bases read in frame from base 1. This clone was seen only once. Its antigen is currently not known. No much larger clonotype is one base removed from it; base qualities were not supplied. CD8 naive samples were obtained by positive selection for CCR7 among CD45RO-negative cells, yielding a CD45RA+CCR7+ population from which TemRA cells were excluded. Donors were healthy HIV-negative adults with no recently reported acute infections or vaccinations. Only Caucasian adults living in Nashville, Tennessee, USA were represented among the donors. Blood was obtained by leukapheresis, after which PBMCs were separated by Ficoll-Histopaque density gradient centrifugation and cryopreserved in liquid nitrogen vapor phase. Analytical flow cytometry was used to check the purity and quantity of every magnetically sorted T cell population. Genomic DNA was isolated from each sorted fraction and quantified by UV absorbance on a Nanodrop 2000c.

Using the deep immunoSEQ assay, multiplex PCR amplified TCR CDR3 regions from genomic DNA. For each cell subset, the extracted genomic DNA was distributed evenly across all wells of several immunoSEQ 96-well plates, and each plate served as one replicate. Each replicate PCR for sorted subsets received roughly 0.2 ug genomic DNA, equal to 30,000 or so T cell genomes. Purified libraries were quantified with a Qubit 3.0 fluorometer, sized on a Bioanalyzer 2100, and re-quantified with the KAPA Library Quantification kit. Every immunoSEQ 96-well plate was sequenced on a dedicated single-read 150-cycle Illumina NextSeq 550 flow cell. In the source study's methods: Because the immunoSEQ output included only junctional sequences and no quality scores, the filtering could not be the same as the filtering used for full-length reads. To assign V/J genes and CDR3, sequences were annotated using PyIR, a Python wrapper for IgBLAST v1.9, with IMGT germline references. Reads were filtered out if the reads had weak V/J assignments (E-value above 1e-6), no CDR3, stop codons, out-of-frame junctions, or ambiguous translated residues. V3J clonotypes were defined as sequences sharing the same inferred V gene, J gene, and CDR3 amino acid sequence. Percentage overlap between repertoires was calculated by dividing the number of shared unique clonotypes by the size of the smaller repertoire. Richness of each repertoire was evaluated using RTK rarefaction, the Chao1 estimator, and Recon v2.1 estimates of unobserved clonotypes. Generation probabilities for all TCRbeta clonotypes obtained by the gDNA method from a few donors were computed using OLGA. In its TCRdb copy, this immuneACCESS table keeps in-frame sequences only and misses some clones. Where compared with another copy, unresolved V genes explain less than half of these, and the others have no known cause. That table furnishes V, J and clone size, whereas the DNA furnished D and trimming. Within this sample are hundreds of thousands of clones, with roughly 95% of them counted one time only. The ten top clones hold 0.11% of the sample.

Sequenced material: naive CD8+ T cells sorted from blood. What the cell subset or site label conveys for this sample: CD45RA+CCR7+. The sequence came from a woman in her thirties in good health. The rearranged chain carries TRBV4-1 and TRBJ2-7, with TRBD1 perhaps the D gene, on 6 matching bases. The CDR3 in this case is CASSHVTGPYEQYF. The sequenced DNA: TGCGCCAGCAGCCATGTGACAGGCCCCTACGAGCAGTACTTC.